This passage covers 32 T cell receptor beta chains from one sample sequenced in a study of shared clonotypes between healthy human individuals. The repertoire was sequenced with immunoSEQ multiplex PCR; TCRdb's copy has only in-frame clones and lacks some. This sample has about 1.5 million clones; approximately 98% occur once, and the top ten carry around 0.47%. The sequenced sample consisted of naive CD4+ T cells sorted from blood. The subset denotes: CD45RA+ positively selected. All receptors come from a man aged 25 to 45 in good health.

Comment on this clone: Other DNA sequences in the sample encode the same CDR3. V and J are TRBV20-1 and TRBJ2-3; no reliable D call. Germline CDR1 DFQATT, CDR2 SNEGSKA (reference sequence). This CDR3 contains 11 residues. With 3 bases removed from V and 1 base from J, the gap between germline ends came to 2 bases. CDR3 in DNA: TGCAGTGCTAGCGGCACAGATACGCAGTATTTT. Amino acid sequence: CSASGTDTQYF.

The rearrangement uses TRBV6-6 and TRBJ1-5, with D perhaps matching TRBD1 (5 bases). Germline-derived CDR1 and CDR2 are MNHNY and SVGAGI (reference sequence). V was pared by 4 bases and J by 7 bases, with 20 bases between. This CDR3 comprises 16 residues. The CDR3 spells CASSLTSGRGGQPQHF. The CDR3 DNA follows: TGTGCCAGCAGTTTAACTTCGGGCCGCGGGGGACAGCCCCAGCATTTT.

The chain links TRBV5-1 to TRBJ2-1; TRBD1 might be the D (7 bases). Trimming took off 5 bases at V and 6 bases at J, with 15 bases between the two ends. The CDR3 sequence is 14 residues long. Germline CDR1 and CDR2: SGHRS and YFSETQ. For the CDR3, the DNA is TGCGCCAGCAGAAGACAGGGAGGATCCAATGAGCAGTTCTTC. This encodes CASRRQGGSNEQFF.

Written as DNA, the CDR3 is TGCGCCAGCAGCTCGATGACAGGGGGGCATGGCTACACCTTC. It is translated as CASSSMTGGHGYTF. The V gene is TRBV5-1, the J gene TRBJ1-2; 9 nucleotides agree with TRBD1. J was trimmed by 6 bases and V by 3 bases; bases with no gene match: 6. The germline gives CDR1 SGHRS, CDR2 YFSETQ. CDR3 length: 14 amino acids.

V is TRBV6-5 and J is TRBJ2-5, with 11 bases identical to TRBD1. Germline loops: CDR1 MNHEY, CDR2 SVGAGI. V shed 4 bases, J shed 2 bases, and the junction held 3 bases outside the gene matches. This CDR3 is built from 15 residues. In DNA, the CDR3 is TGTGCCAGCAGTTTGGGACAGGGGGTTCAAGAGACCCAGTACTTC. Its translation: CASSLGQGVQETQYF.

The CDR3 sequence: CSVSRGGETQYF. CDR3 DNA: TGCAGCGTGTCACGGGGTGGGGAGACCCAGTACTTC. The chain has TRBV29-1 and TRBJ2-5, with a possible D match to TRBD2 (5 bases). The CDR3 extends over 12 amino acids. Trimming stripped 6 bases from V and 5 bases from J, with 13 bases between. The germline CDR1 and CDR2 sequences are SQVTM and ANQGSEA. The complete variable domain, with remaining parts taken from reference TRBV29-1 and TRBJ2-5, reads SAVISQKPSRDICQRGTSLTIQCQVDSQVTMMFWYRQQPGQSLTLIATANQGSEATYESGFVIDKFPISRPNLTFSTLTVSNMSPEDSSIYLCSVSRGGETQYFGPGTRLLVL.

CDR3 region: CASSLVAGGRARKVQTQYF. The CDR3 coding sequence is TGTGCCAGCAGCTTAGTGGCGGGCGGGAGGGCCAGAAAAGTACAGACCCAGTACTTC. The chain is built from TRBV11-2 and TRBJ2-5; TRBD2 aligns across 9 bases. The CDR3 loop spans 19 amino acids. In germline, CDR1 is SGHAT, CDR2 FQNNGV. V trimming: 1 base; J trimming: 6 bases; junction bases outside the gene matches: 18.

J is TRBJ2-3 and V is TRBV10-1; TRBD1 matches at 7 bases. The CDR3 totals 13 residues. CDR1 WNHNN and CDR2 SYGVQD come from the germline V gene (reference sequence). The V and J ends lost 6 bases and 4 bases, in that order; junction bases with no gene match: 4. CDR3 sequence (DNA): TGCGCCAGCAGCAGACAGGGTGCAGATACGCAGTATTTT. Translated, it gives CASSRQGADTQYF.

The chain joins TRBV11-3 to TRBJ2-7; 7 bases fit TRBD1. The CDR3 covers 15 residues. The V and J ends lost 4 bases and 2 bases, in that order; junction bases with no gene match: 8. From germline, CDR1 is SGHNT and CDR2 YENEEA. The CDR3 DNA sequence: TGTGCCAGCAGCTACGACCACGGGACAGCCTACGAGCAGTACTTC. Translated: CASSYDHGTAYEQYF.

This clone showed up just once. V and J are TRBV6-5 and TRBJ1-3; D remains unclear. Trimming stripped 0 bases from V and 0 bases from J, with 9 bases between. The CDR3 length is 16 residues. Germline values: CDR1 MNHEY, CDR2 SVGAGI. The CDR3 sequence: CASSYSAPSSGNTIYF. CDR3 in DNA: TGTGCCAGCAGTTACTCGGCGCCCAGCTCTGGAAACACCATATATTTT.

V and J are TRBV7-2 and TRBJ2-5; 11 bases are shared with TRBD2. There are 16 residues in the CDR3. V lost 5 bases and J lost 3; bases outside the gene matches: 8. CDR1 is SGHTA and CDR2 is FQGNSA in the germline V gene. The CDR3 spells CASSAGLTSGEETQYF. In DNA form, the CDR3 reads TGTGCCAGCAGCGCCGGATTGACTAGCGGGGAAGAGACCCAGTACTTC.

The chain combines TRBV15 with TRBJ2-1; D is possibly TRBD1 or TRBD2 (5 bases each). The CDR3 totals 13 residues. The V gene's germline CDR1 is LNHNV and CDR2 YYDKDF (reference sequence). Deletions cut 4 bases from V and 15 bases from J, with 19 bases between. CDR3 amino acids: CATSTGLGEWRFF. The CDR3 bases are TGTGCCACCAGCACAGGTTTGGGGGAGTGGCGGTTCTTC.

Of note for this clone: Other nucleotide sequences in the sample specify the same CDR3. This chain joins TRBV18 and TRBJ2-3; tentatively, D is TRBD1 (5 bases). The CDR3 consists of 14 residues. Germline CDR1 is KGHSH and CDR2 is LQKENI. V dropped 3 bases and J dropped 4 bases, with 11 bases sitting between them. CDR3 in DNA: TGTGCCAGCTCACCGAATCAGGGCGCAGATACGCAGTATTTT. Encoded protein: CASSPNQGADTQYF.

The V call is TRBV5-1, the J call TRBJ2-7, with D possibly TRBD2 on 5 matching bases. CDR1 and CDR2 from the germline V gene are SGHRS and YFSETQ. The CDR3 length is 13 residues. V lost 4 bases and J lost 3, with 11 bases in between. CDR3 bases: TGCGCCAGCAGCCCGGGGTCCAACTACGAGCAGTACTTC. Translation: CASSPGSNYEQYF.

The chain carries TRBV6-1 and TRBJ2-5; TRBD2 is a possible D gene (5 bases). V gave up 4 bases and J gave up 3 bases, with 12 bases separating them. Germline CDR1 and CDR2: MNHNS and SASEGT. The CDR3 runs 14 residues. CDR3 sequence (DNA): TGTGCCAGCAGTGGCCCCACTAGAAAAGAGACCCAGTACTTC. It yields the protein CASSGPTRKETQYF.

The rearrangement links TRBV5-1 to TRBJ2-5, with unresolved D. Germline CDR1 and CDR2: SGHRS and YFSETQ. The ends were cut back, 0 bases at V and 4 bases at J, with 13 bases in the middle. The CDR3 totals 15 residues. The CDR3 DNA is TGCGCCAGCAGCTTGGCGCGGCTTGCCGGAGAGACCCAGTACTTC. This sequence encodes CASSLARLAGETQYF.

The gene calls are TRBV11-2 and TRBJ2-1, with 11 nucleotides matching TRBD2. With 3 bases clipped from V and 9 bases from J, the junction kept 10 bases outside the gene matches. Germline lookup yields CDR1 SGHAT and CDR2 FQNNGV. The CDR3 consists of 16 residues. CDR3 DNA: TGTGCCAGCAGCTTGGCTTTACTAGCGGGAGAGGGTGAGCAGTTCTTC. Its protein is CASSLALLAGEGEQFF.

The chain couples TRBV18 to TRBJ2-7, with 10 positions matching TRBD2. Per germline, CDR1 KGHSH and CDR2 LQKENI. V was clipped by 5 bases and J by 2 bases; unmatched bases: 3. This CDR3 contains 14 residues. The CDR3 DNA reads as TGTGCCAGCTCATCTAGCGGGAGTGCCTACGAGCAGTACTTC. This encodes CASSSSGSAYEQYF. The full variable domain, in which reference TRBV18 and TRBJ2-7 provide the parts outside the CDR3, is NAGVMQNPRHLVRRRGQEARLRCSPMKGHSHVYWYRQLPEEGLKFMVYLQKENIIDESGMPKERFSAEFPKEGPSILRIQQVVRGDSAAYFCASSSSGSAYEQYFGPGTRLTVT.

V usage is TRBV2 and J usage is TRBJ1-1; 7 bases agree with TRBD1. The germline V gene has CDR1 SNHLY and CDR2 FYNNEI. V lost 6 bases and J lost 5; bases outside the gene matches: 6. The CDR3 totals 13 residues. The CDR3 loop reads CASSVTGVTEAFF. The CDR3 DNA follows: TGTGCCAGCAGCGTAACAGGGGTTACTGAAGCTTTCTTT.

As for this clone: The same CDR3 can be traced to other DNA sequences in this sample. The CDR3 DNA reads TGTGCCACCAGCAGAGACCCGGGCACAGATACGCAGTATTTT. Residues: CATSRDPGTDTQYF. V usage is TRBV15 and J usage is TRBJ2-3; D unresolved. CDR3 length: 14 residues. The V gene's germline CDR1 is LNHNV and CDR2 YYDKDF (reference sequence). V was trimmed by 0 bases and J by 1 base, leaving 5 bases between them. The variable domain in full, with the rest retrieved from reference TRBV15 and TRBJ2-3, is DAMVIQNPRYQVTQFGKPVTLSCSQTLNHNVMYWYQQKSSQAPKLLFHYYDKDFNNEADTPDNFQSRRPNTSFCFLDIRSPGLGDTAMYLCATSRDPGTDTQYFGPGTRLTVL.

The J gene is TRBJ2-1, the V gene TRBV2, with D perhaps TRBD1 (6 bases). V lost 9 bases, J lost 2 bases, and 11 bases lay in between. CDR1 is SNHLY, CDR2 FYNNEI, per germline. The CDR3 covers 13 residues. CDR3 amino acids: CARENRAYNEQFF. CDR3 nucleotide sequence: TGTGCCAGAGAGAACAGGGCCTACAATGAGCAGTTCTTC.

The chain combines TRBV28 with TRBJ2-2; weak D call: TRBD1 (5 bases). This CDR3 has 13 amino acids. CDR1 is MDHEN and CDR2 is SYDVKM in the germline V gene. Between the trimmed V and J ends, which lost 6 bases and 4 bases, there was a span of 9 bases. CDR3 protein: CASRTGSTGELFF. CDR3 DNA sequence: TGTGCCAGCAGAACAGGATCCACCGGGGAGCTGTTTTTT.

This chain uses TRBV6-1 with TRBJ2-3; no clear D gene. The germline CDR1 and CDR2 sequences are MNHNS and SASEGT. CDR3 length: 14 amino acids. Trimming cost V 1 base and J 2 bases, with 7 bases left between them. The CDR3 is CASSEGYYTDTQYF. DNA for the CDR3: TGTGCCAGCAGTGAAGGGTACTACACAGATACGCAGTATTTT.

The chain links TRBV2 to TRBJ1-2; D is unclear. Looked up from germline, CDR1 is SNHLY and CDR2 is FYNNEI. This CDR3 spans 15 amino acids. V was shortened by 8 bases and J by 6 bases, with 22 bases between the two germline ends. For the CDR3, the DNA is TGTGCCAGCTTAGAGGGAGGGAAAGGATTACATGGCTACACCTTC. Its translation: CASLEGGKGLHGYTF.

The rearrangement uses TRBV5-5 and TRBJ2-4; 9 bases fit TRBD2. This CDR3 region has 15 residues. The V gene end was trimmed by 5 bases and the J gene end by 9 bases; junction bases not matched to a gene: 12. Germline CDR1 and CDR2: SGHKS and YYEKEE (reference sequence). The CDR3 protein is CASSYGAGGLGIQYF. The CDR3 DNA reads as TGTGCCAGCAGTTACGGTGCGGGAGGGCTGGGCATTCAGTACTTC.

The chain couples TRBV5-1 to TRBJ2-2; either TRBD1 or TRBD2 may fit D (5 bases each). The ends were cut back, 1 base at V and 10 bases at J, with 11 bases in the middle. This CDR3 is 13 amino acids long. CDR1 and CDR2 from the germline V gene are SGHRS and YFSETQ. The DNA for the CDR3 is TGCGCCAGCAGCTTGCATTGGGGACCGGAGCTGTTTTTT. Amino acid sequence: CASSLHWGPELFF.

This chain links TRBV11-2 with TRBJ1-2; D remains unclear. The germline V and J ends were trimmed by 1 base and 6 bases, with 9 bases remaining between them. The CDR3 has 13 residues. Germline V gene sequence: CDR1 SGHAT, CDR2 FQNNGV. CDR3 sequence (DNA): TGTGCCAGCAGCTTAGTGCTTGCGGATGGCTACACCTTC. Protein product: CASSLVLADGYTF.

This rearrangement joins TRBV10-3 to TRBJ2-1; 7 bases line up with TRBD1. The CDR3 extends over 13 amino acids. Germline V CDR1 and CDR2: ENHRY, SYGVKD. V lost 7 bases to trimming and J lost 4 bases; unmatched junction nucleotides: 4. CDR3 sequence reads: CAITGQPYNEQFF. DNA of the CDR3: TGTGCCATCACGGGACAGCCTTACAATGAGCAGTTCTTC.

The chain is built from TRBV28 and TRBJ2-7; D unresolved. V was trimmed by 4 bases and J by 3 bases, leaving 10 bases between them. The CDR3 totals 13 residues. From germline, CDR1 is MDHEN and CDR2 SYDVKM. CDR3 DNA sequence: TGTGCCAGCAGTTCCGGGCGGATCTACGAGCAGTACTTC. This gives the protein CASSSGRIYEQYF.

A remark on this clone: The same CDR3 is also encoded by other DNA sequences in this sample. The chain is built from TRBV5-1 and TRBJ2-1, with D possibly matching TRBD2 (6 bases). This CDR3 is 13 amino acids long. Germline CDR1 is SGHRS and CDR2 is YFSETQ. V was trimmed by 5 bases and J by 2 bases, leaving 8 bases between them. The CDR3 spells CASSGTAYNEQFF. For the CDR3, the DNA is TGCGCCAGCAGTGGGACTGCCTACAATGAGCAGTTCTTC. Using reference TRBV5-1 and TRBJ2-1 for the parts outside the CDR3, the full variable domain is KAGVTQTPRYLIKTRGQQVTLSCSPISGHRSVSWYQQTPGQGLQFLFEYFSETQRNKGNFPGRFSGRQFSNSRSEMNVSTLELGDSALYLCASSGTAYNEQFFGPGTRLTVL.

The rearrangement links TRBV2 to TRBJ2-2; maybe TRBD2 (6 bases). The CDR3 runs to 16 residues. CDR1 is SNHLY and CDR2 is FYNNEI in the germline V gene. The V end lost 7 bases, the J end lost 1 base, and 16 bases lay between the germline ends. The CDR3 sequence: CASTRGVAVNTGELFF. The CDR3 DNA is TGTGCCAGCACCCGCGGGGTAGCGGTGAACACCGGGGAGCTGTTTTTT. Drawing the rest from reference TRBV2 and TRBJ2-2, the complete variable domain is EPEVTQTPSHQVTQMGQEVILRCVPISNHLYFYWYRQILGQKVEFLVSFYNNEISEKSEIFDDQFSVERPDGSNFTLKIRSTKLEDSAMYFCASTRGVAVNTGELFFGEGSRLTVL.

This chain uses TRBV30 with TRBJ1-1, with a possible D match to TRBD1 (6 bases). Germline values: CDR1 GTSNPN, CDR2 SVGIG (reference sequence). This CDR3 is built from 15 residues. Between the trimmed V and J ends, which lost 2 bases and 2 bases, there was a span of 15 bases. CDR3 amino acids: CAWSQRHRVNTEAFF. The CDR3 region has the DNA TGTGCCTGGAGTCAAAGACACAGGGTCAACACTGAAGCTTTCTTT.